What follows is one T cell receptor beta chain and its context. The antigen is not known. Looked up from germline, CDR1 is SEHNR and CDR2 is FQNEAQ (reference sequence). The CDR3 contains 13 residues. V dropped 4 bases and J dropped 4; count of bases not matched to a gene: 3. This entry belongs to a study of cytomegalovirus exposure and HLA in healthy donors. Use of 60 Vbeta and 13 Jbeta primers characterized the PCR. The table came from immunoSEQ multiplex PCR; TCRdb's copy has only in-frame clones and leaves some out. This sample has roughly 160,000 clones, with roughly 83% found just once. Findings of the study overall: Indistinguishable V segments, including TRBV6-2 and TRBV6-3, were excluded.

This receptor was taken from a boy between 2 and 10 years old in good health and CMV-seronegative. The gene calls are TRBV7-9 and TRBJ2-5, with 7 bases that match TRBD1. Material: PBMCs. The CDR3 loop reads CASSSHRGETQYF. DNA of the CDR3: TGTGCCAGCAGCTCCCACAGGGGAGAGACCCAGTACTTC.